These 20 T cell receptor beta chains were sequenced from one sample in a study of blood T cell repertoires in COVID-19. Only in-frame clones appear in the TCRdb table, and some are missing; sequencing was by immunoSEQ multiplex PCR. Among 250,000 to 350,000 clones listed, about 83% were seen once. Source material: peripheral blood. Receptors were obtained from a woman aged 50 to 60 with acute or convalescent COVID-19.

V and J are TRBV4-2 and TRBJ1-6, with D possibly matching TRBD1 (5 bases). The CDR3 loop spans 15 amino acids. In germline, CDR1 is LGHNA, CDR2 YNFKEQ. Trimming cost V 0 bases and J 6 bases, with 9 bases left between them. CDR3 bases: TGTGCCAGCAGCCAAGAAGCCAGGGCTAATTCACCCCTCCACTTT. This encodes CASSQEARANSPLHF.

The table lists this clone with a count of one. The gene calls are TRBV7-9 and TRBJ2-4; TRBD1 is a possible D gene (5 bases). The CDR3 consists of 16 residues. Trimming shortened V by 5 bases and J by 0 bases, and 14 bases separated the two germline ends. Per the germline V gene, CDR1 is SEHNR and CDR2 is FQNEAQ (reference sequence). DNA for the CDR3: TGTGCCAGCAGCCAAGGACATCTCCTAGCCAAAAACATTCAGTACTTC. It yields the protein CASSQGHLLAKNIQYF. The complete variable domain, with remaining parts taken from reference TRBV7-9 and TRBJ2-4, reads DTGVSQNPRHKITKRGQNVTFRCDPISEHNRLYWYRQTLGQGPEFLTYFQNEAQLEKSRLLSDRFSAERPKGSFSTLEIQRTEQGDSAMYLCASSQGHLLAKNIQYFGAGTRLSVL.

This chain uses TRBV18 with TRBJ1-2; a weak D match, TRBD1 (6 bases). Germline CDR1 reads KGHSH; CDR2 reads LQKENI. The ends were cut back, 4 bases at V and 2 bases at J, with 8 bases in the middle. The CDR3 has 13 residues. The DNA for the CDR3 is TGTGCCAGCTCACTGGACAGAAACTATGGCTACACCTTC. This translates into CASSLDRNYGYTF.

The chain is built from TRBV11-3 and TRBJ2-3; 7 bases fit TRBD1. J was trimmed by 7 bases and V by 5 bases; bases with no gene match: 6. The germline V gene encodes CDR1 SGHNT and CDR2 YENEEA. CDR3 length: 13 residues. CDR3 sequence reads: CASSLTGSYTQYF. The CDR3 region has the DNA TGTGCCAGCAGCCTGACAGGGTCCTATACGCAGTATTTT.

This chain uses TRBV6-5 with TRBJ2-6, with D tentatively TRBD1 (5 bases). The V and J ends lost 2 bases and 1 base respectively, with 9 bases between them. This CDR3 comprises 16 residues. Per germline, CDR1 MNHEY and CDR2 SVGAGI. CDR3 amino acids: CASSYLRDSGANVLTF. The CDR3, as DNA: TGTGCCAGCAGTTACCTCAGGGATTCTGGGGCCAACGTCCTGACTTTC.

This clone has only a few counts. This rearrangement joins TRBV9 to TRBJ1-2; 8 bases are shared with TRBD1. The CDR3 loop spans 14 amino acids. Germline loops: CDR1 SGDLS, CDR2 YYNGEE. V lost 2 bases and J lost 8; bases outside the gene matches: 8. The CDR3 is CASSVQGAGDGYTF. CDR3 DNA: TGTGCCAGCAGCGTCCAGGGGGCGGGGGACGGCTACACCTTC.

J is TRBJ2-7 and V is TRBV5-5; a possible D gene is TRBD2 (6 bases). The V gene lost 4 bases and the J gene lost 2 bases, with 13 bases spanning the gap. Germline CDR1 and CDR2: SGHKS and YYEKEE (reference sequence). The CDR3 extends over 14 amino acids. For the CDR3, the DNA is TGTGCCAGCAGCCCCGGGACTCAAACCTACGAGCAGTACTTC. It specifies CASSPGTQTYEQYF.

The chain links TRBV25-1 to TRBJ2-1; no reliable D call. The CDR3 extends over 14 amino acids. The germline V gene has CDR1 MGHDK and CDR2 SYGVNS. The V and J ends lost 7 bases and 8 bases respectively, with 18 bases between them. The CDR3: CASTQAGPTDEQFF. CDR3 in DNA: TGTGCCAGCACCCAGGCAGGCCCTACGGATGAGCAGTTCTTC. Together with reference TRBV25-1 and TRBJ2-1, the CDR3 gives the full variable domain: EADIYQTPRYLVIGTGKKITLECSQTMGHDKMYWYQQDPGMELHLIHYSYGVNSTEKGDLSSESTVSRIRTEHFPLTLESARPSHTSQYLCASTQAGPTDEQFFGPGTRLTVL.

The chain combines TRBV7-2 with TRBJ2-5, with 8 nucleotides matching TRBD2. Germline CDR1 and CDR2: SGHTA and FQGNSA. V was pared by 4 bases and J by 5 bases, with 12 bases of the junction left unmatched. This CDR3 is 16 amino acids long. CDR3 sequence: CASSSLRAAGGETQYF. The CDR3 DNA reads TGTGCCAGCAGCTCCTTGAGGGCTGCGGGAGGTGAGACCCAGTACTTC.

The chain recombines TRBV9 with TRBJ2-2; D not certain. The CDR3 is 15 residues long. V was trimmed by 0 bases and J by 0 bases, leaving 6 bases between them. Per germline, CDR1 SGDLS and CDR2 YYNGEE. This CDR3 reads CASSVAPTNTGELFF. The CDR3 region has the DNA TGTGCCAGCAGCGTAGCACCTACGAACACCGGGGAGCTGTTTTTT.

The chain is built from TRBV7-2 and TRBJ1-4; 7 bases map to TRBD1. After removal of 2 bases from V and 5 bases from J, the junction contained 2 bases not matched to a gene. The CDR3 runs to 14 residues. Per the germline V gene, CDR1 is SGHTA and CDR2 is FQGNSA. The CDR3 DNA sequence: TGTGCCAGCAGCTTATTGGGACAGAATGAAAAACTGTTTTTT. Translating gives CASSLLGQNEKLFF.

This chain connects TRBV3-1 (or the pseudogene TRBV3-2) to TRBJ2-7, with D possibly matching TRBD1 (5 bases). From germline, CDR1 is LGHDT and CDR2 YNNKEL (reference sequence). The CDR3 has 15 amino acids. The V and J ends lost 5 bases and 2 bases respectively, with 16 bases between them. The CDR3 nucleotides read TGTGCCAGCAGCTCGCGGACACCGCGTCCCTACGAGCAGTACTTC. Protein product: CASSSRTPRPYEQYF.

Here the CDR3 DNA reads TGTGCCAGTAGAGAGGACAGGGAGGTCGGCTATGGCTACACCTTC. Translating gives CASREDREVGYGYTF. The chain recombines TRBV19 with TRBJ1-2; 8 nucleotides line up with TRBD1. The CDR3 contains 15 residues. V trimming: 6 bases; J trimming: 4 bases; junction bases outside the gene matches: 10. CDR1 is LNHDA and CDR2 is SQIVND in the germline V gene (reference sequence).

This clone was seen only a few times. CDR3 protein: CASSLSGYSNQPQHF. For the CDR3, the DNA is TGTGCCAGCAGCTTATCGGGGTATAGCAATCAGCCCCAGCATTTT. The chain combines TRBV7-8 with TRBJ1-5; no clear D gene. Trimming stripped 2 bases from V and 0 bases from J, with 8 bases between. Germline loops: CDR1 SGHVS, CDR2 FQNEAQ. There are 15 residues in the CDR3.

This clone was detected only a few times. This CDR3 is CASSLRGLAYEQYF. CDR3 DNA sequence: TGTGCCAGCAGTTTAAGGGGGTTAGCCTACGAGCAGTACTTC. The rearrangement joins TRBV27 to TRBJ2-7, with a weak D call TRBD1 (6 bases). The V and J ends lost 2 bases and 2 bases respectively, with 10 bases between them. CDR1 and CDR2 from the germline V gene are MNHEY and SMNVEV (reference sequence). CDR3 length: 14 residues.

The V call is TRBV2, the J call TRBJ1-5; D not resolved. CDR1 is SNHLY, CDR2 FYNNEI, per germline. The CDR3 runs 12 residues. Between the trimmed V and J ends, which lost 5 bases and 6 bases, there was a span of 8 bases. The CDR3 loop is CASSKLSQPQHF. CDR3 nucleotides: TGTGCCAGCAGTAAACTCTCTCAGCCCCAGCATTTT.

The rearrangement joins TRBV6-1 to TRBJ1-3; unclear D gene. The V gene's germline CDR1 is MNHNS and CDR2 SASEGT. Between the trimmed V and J ends, which lost 2 bases and 9 bases, there was a span of 17 bases. This CDR3 is 15 amino acids long. CDR3 coding DNA: TGTGCCAGCAGTGAACCGGGCCGCCGGGAGGCCACCATATATTTT. Its protein is CASSEPGRREATIYF.

This clone appeared a single time. The chain links TRBV27 to TRBJ1-5, with 7 bases lining up with TRBD1. V lost 5 bases, J lost 5 bases, and 12 bases stayed unmatched. CDR3 length equals 16 residues. The germline gives CDR1 MNHEY, CDR2 SMNVEV (reference sequence). CDR3 DNA sequence: TGTGCCAGCAGTCGACAGGGCAGGCGTTCCGATCAGCCCCAGCATTTT. Its protein is CASSRQGRRSDQPQHF.

This chain connects TRBV6-5 to TRBJ2-7; D is ambiguous. V shed 0 bases and J shed 1 base, with 4 bases lying between them. The CDR3 totals 13 residues. The V gene's germline CDR1 is MNHEY and CDR2 SVGAGI. Written as DNA, the CDR3 is TGTGCCAGCAGTTACTCGAGTTCCTACGAGCAGTACTTC. Its protein is CASSYSSSYEQYF.

The chain combines TRBV6-2 or TRBV6-3 with TRBJ2-3; 8 nucleotides match TRBD1. Germline loops: CDR1 MNHEY, CDR2 SVGEGT. V trimming: 4 bases; J trimming: 4 bases; junction bases outside the gene matches: 7. CDR3 length: 15 residues. The CDR3: CASSSPDRAADTQYF. CDR3 DNA sequence: TGTGCCAGCAGTTCCCCGGACAGGGCTGCAGATACGCAGTATTTT.